This T cell receptor beta chain was profiled in a study of PD-1 blockade in classical Hodgkin lymphoma. Overall study results and limits: Relapsed/refractory patients reportedly had the lowest baseline TCR diversity, below newly diagnosed patients, who were below healthy donors. Baseline diversity was lower in partial responders and progressors than complete responders. The causes of the repertoire differences, possibly disease activity or prior therapy, remain undefined.

Every one of the patients relapsed after autologous stem cell transplantation (brentuximab vedotin exposure was variable). Trimming left V 1 base short and J 1 base short, with 11 bases between. The length of the CDR3 is 15 residues. Germline lookup yields CDR1 SGDLS and CDR2 YYNGEE. Note on this clone: Its antigen remains unknown.

Sequenced by immunoSEQ multiplex PCR; TCRdb stores in-frame clones only, minus some. The table records 46,000 or so clones, about three quarters of them present only once. The TCR sequence derives from a human donor with classical Hodgkin lymphoma. Specimen: peripheral blood mononuclear cells (PBMCs), collected at baseline. The chain links TRBV9 to TRBJ1-2, with a weak D call TRBD1 (6 bases). CDR3 sequence: CASSVKGTNNYGYTF. The CDR3 DNA follows: TGTGCCAGCAGCGTAAAGGGGACAAATAACTATGGCTACACCTTC.